A selection of T cell receptor beta chains follows, all from one sample in a study of beta chain features in type 1 diabetes. Method: immunoSEQ multiplex PCR; TCRdb's copy keeps in-frame clones and lacks some. The table lists 500,000 to 800,000 clones, roughly an eighth of them singletons. The sequencing input was naive CD4+ T cells from blood. The receptors stem from a man between 25 and 39 years old with type 1 diabetes. CDR3s include the opening cysteine and the closing phenylalanine or tryptophan. Fields, in order: V gene, clone size, D gene, J gene, CDR3 protein, CDR3 DNA. The D gene is left open where the match is weak. Expanded clones get a size class; other rows say once, few or many, or leave the size out.

TRBV7-2	.	TRBD2	TRBJ2-5	CASSLAGLAGETQYF	TGTGCCAGCAGCTTAGCCGGACTAGCCGGAGAGACCCAGTACTTC
TRBV18	few	.	TRBJ2-3	CASSPRLGLNSTDTQYF	TGTGCCAGCTCTCCTCGGCTGGGGCTAAACAGCACAGATACGCAGTATTTT
TRBV15	few	.	TRBJ2-1	CATGGGGGNYNEQFF	TGTGCCACAGGGGGCGGCGGGGGAAACTACAATGAGCAGTTCTTC
TRBV6-5	.	TRBD1	TRBJ1-2	CASSYRGGQLNYGYTF	TGTGCCAGCAGTTACCGGGGGGGACAGCTGAACTATGGCTACACCTTC
TRBV30	few	.	TRBJ1-5	CAGHSGPDQPQHF	TGTGCCGGGCATTCAGGGCCCGATCAGCCCCAGCATTTT
TRBV30	few	.	TRBJ2-1	CAWTGDLTYNEQFF	TGTGCCTGGACTGGGGACTTAACCTACAATGAGCAGTTCTTC
TRBV10-3	.	.	TRBJ2-5	CAIRQGGPRETQYF	TGTGCCATCAGGCAGGGTGGACCCCGGGAGACCCAGTACTTC
TRBV10-3	.	.	TRBJ1-6	CAIADTYNSPLHF	TGTGCCATCGCAGACACCTATAATTCACCCCTCCACTTT
TRBV5-1	few	.	TRBJ2-7	CASSPEGRGQEQYF	TGCGCCAGCAGCCCGGAAGGGCGGGGGCAAGAGCAGTACTTC
TRBV9	few	TRBD1	TRBJ1-1	CASSVGWGTGMNTEAFF	TGTGCCAGCAGCGTAGGGTGGGGGACAGGGATGAACACTGAAGCTTTCTTT
TRBV7-2	few	TRBD1	TRBJ1-1	CASSPGQGRGAEAFF	TGTGCCAGCAGCCCCGGACAGGGGCGCGGCGCTGAAGCTTTCTTT
TRBV7-6	few	.	TRBJ1-5	CASSLEPTMRPFDQPQHF	TGTGCCAGCAGCTTAGAACCGACGATGCGGCCTTTTGATCAGCCCCAGCATTTT
TRBV6-1	.	TRBD1	TRBJ2-5	CASRVTRDRQETQYF	TGTGCCAGCAGGGTAACCCGGGACAGACAAGAGACCCAGTACTTC
TRBV29-1	few	TRBD1	TRBJ2-7	CSVDRGKFGSYEQYF	TGCAGCGTGGACAGGGGGAAATTTGGGTCCTACGAGCAGTACTTC
TRBV2	.	TRBD2	TRBJ2-1	CASGLAGGQSSYNEQFF	TGTGCCAGCGGACTAGCGGGGGGGCAGAGCTCCTACAATGAGCAGTTCTTC
TRBV7-9	.	.	TRBJ2-7	CASSLGAEFSYEQYF	TGTGCCAGCAGCTTAGGTGCAGAGTTCTCCTACGAGCAGTACTTC
TRBV7-9	.	.	TRBJ1-1	CASSPGRVMNTEAFF	TGTGCCAGCAGCCCCGGTAGAGTCATGAACACTGAAGCTTTCTTT
TRBV5-6	.	.	TRBJ2-5	CASSMDRWSETQYF	TGTGCCAGCAGTATGGACCGTTGGTCGGAGACCCAGTACTTC
TRBV7-3	few	.	TRBJ2-2	CASSLSTANTGELFF	TGTGCCAGCAGCTTAAGCACAGCGAACACCGGGGAGCTGTTTTTT
TRBV6-5	few	.	TRBJ2-5	CASSPFGWRETQYF	TGTGCCAGCAGCCCCTTCGGCTGGCGAGAGACCCAGTACTTC
TRBV7-9	few	.	TRBJ2-5	CASSFTGLGETQYF	TGTGCCAGCAGCTTTACGGGACTCGGAGAGACCCAGTACTTC
TRBV6-6	few	TRBD2	TRBJ2-1	CASSGTTSEHEQFF	TGTGCCAGCAGCGGGACTACTTCCGAGCATGAGCAGTTCTTC
TRBV28	.	.	TRBJ2-3	CASSPQGGPDTQYF	TGTGCCAGCAGTCCCCAGGGCGGACCAGATACGCAGTATTTT
TRBV4-2	.	.	TRBJ2-1	CASSLNHRINNEQFF	TGTGCCAGCAGCCTCAACCACCGAATTAACAATGAGCAGTTCTTC
TRBV28	few	TRBD1	TRBJ1-4	CASSSEQGLGEKLFF	TGTGCCAGCAGTTCGGAACAGGGGCTAGGCGAAAAACTGTTTTTT
TRBV9	few	TRBD2	TRBJ2-5	CASSVSSGGQETQYF	TGTGCCAGCAGCGTCTCCAGCGGGGGCCAAGAGACCCAGTACTTC
TRBV4-3	.	.	TRBJ2-5	CASSQGTGSGSETQYF	TGCGCCAGCAGCCAAGGGACGGGCAGTGGGAGCGAGACCCAGTACTTC
TRBV11-1	.	TRBD1	TRBJ1-2	CASSLQGDYGYTF	TGTGCCAGCAGCTTACAGGGGGACTATGGCTACACCTTC
TRBV25-1	.	TRBD2	TRBJ2-7	CASTRGGVAYEQYF	TGTGCCAGCACCCGCGGGGGGGTAGCCTACGAGCAGTACTTC
TRBV7-2	.	.	TRBJ1-3	CASSSHSGNTIYF	TGTGCCAGCAGTTCCCACTCTGGAAACACCATATATTTT
TRBV20-1	.	.	TRBJ1-2	CSARDSYGYTF	TGCAGTGCTAGAGACAGCTATGGCTACACCTTC
TRBV25-1	.	.	TRBJ2-5	CASSGTGRGETQYF	TGTGCCAGCAGCGGTACAGGGCGGGGAGAGACCCAGTACTTC
TRBV15	.	.	TRBJ1-2	CATSRDSGASTNYGYTF	TGTGCCACCAGCAGAGATTCGGGGGCAAGTACTAACTATGGCTACACCTTC
TRBV29-1	.	TRBD1	TRBJ2-2	CSVVDATEQGTGELFF	TGCAGCGTTGTGGACGCGACGGAACAGGGGACCGGGGAGCTGTTTTTT
TRBV2	.	.	TRBJ1-3	CASSERAYTIYF	TGTGCCAGCAGTGAACGGGCCTACACCATATATTTT
TRBV6-6	.	.	TRBJ1-1	CASKRSNTEAFF	TGTGCCAGCAAAAGGTCGAACACTGAAGCTTTCTTT
TRBV9	few	.	TRBJ1-2	CASSPAASEVGYTF	TGTGCCAGCAGCCCAGCCGCTTCGGAAGTTGGCTACACCTTC
TRBV5-4	.	.	TRBJ1-5	CASSFEGSQPQHF	TGTGCCAGCAGCTTCGAGGGGAGTCAGCCCCAGCATTTT
TRBV9	few	TRBD1	TRBJ1-2	CASSARGHDYGYTF	TGTGCCAGCAGCGCCAGGGGGCACGACTATGGCTACACCTTC
TRBV7-2	few	.	TRBJ1-1	CASSSSGFITEAFF	TGTGCCAGCAGCTCCTCAGGGTTTATCACTGAAGCTTTCTTT
TRBV28	.	.	TRBJ2-7	CASLWDTYEQYF	TGTGCGAGCCTCTGGGATACCTACGAGCAGTACTTC
TRBV2	few	.	TRBJ1-6	CASSEARGQGSPLHF	TGTGCCAGCAGTGAAGCGCGGGGACAAGGGTCACCCCTCCACTTT
TRBV6-5	few	TRBD1	TRBJ1-2	CASRGTGVEDGYTF	TGTGCCAGCAGAGGGACAGGAGTCGAGGATGGCTACACCTTC
TRBV18	.	.	TRBJ1-4	CASSQSAGQKTELFF	TGTGCCAGCTCCCAAAGCGCCGGACAGAAAACGGAACTGTTTTTT
TRBV5-1	few	.	TRBJ2-5	CASSLGRGAQETQYF	TGCGCCAGCAGCTTGGGTCGGGGGGCTCAAGAGACCCAGTACTTC
TRBV2	.	TRBD1	TRBJ1-2	CASTNRQGLNYGYTF	TGTGCCAGCACTAATAGACAGGGGCTAAACTATGGCTACACCTTC
TRBV6-5	.	.	TRBJ1-2	CASSYRGRENYGYTF	TGTGCCAGCAGTTACCGAGGACGGGAGAACTATGGCTACACCTTC
TRBV10-3	.	TRBD1	TRBJ1-6	CAISAGGQGANSPLHF	TGTGCCATCAGTGCCGGTGGGCAGGGGGCTAATTCACCCCTCCACTTT
TRBV5-1	few	.	TRBJ2-3	CASSLERMDTQYF	TGCGCCAGCAGCTTGGAGCGGATGGATACGCAGTATTTT
TRBV7-2	.	.	TRBJ1-5	CASSLSGEDNQPQHF	TGTGCCAGCAGCTTAAGCGGGGAGGATAATCAGCCCCAGCATTTT
TRBV29-1	.	.	TRBJ2-1	CSVEVTQGGEQFF	TGCAGCGTTGAAGTCACCCAGGGGGGTGAGCAGTTCTTC
TRBV9	few	TRBD2	TRBJ2-2	CASSGTSWSGELFF	TGTGCCAGCTCCGGGACTAGCTGGTCCGGGGAGCTGTTTTTT
TRBV7-2	few	TRBD1	TRBJ2-5	CASRPTNRGGETQYF	TGTGCCAGCAGACCAACCAACAGGGGTGGAGAGACCCAGTACTTC